One sample yielded the 27 T cell receptor beta chains listed below, sequenced in a study of T cell responses to AZD1222 COVID-19 vaccine. Clones were sequenced by immunoSEQ multiplex PCR, and TCRdb holds only the in-frame ones, with some missing. The top ten clones hold less than 0.65% of a sample with some 280,000 clones, approximately 94% of them seen once. The material was peripheral blood, obtained 28 days after the second AZD1222 dose. These receptor sequences come from an adult who received the AZD1222 COVID-19 vaccine.

The chain joins TRBV4-3 to TRBJ2-1; D is uncertain. The V end was cut by 1 base, the J end by 1 base, with 8 bases between. Germline V lookup: CDR1 LGHNA, CDR2 YSLEER. The CDR3 loop spans 15 amino acids. CDR3 bases: TGCGCCAGCAGCCAAGTGTACGGATCCTACAATGAGCAGTTCTTC. This translates into CASSQVYGSYNEQFF.

For the CDR3, the DNA is TGTGCCAGCAGTTACTCGAGTTCTGGAAACACCATATATTTT. Encoded protein: CASSYSSSGNTIYF. The V and J genes are TRBV6-5 and TRBJ1-3; D is unresolved. This CDR3 spans 14 amino acids. V shed 0 bases and J shed 1 base, with 4 bases lying between them. Germline CDR1 reads MNHEY; CDR2 reads SVGAGI.

The rearrangement links TRBV25-1 to TRBJ2-7, with a possible D match to TRBD1 (5 bases). V was clipped by 10 bases and J by 9 bases, with 16 bases between them. The CDR3 extends over 11 amino acids. Germline V gives CDR1 MGHDK, CDR2 SYGVNS. The CDR3 coding sequence is TGTGCCAAGGACATCCTACGAGGGCAGTACTTC. Its protein product is CAKDILRGQYF.

This rearrangement joins TRBV2 to TRBJ1-3; D possibly corresponds to TRBD1 (6 bases). Germline V gene data show CDR1 as SNHLY and CDR2 as FYNNEI. V lost 6 bases to trimming and J lost 2 bases, with 17 bases between them. The CDR3 is made up of 16 amino acids. The CDR3 region is CASSGLQGIAGNTIYF. The DNA of the CDR3 is TGTGCCAGCAGCGGGCTTCAGGGGATTGCTGGAAACACCATATATTTT.

This chain connects TRBV19 to TRBJ1-5; TRBD1 matches 7 bases. CDR3 size: 13 residues. In germline, CDR1 is LNHDA, CDR2 SQIVND (reference sequence). Germline trimming cut 8 bases from V and 7 bases from J; bases unmatched to any gene: 8. CDR3 protein: CASHEGAGQPQHF. CDR3 bases: TGTGCCAGTCATGAGGGGGCGGGGCAGCCCCAGCATTTT.

The rearrangement uses TRBV5-8 and TRBJ2-3; 13 bases fit TRBD2. Germline-derived CDR1 and CDR2 are SGHTS and YDEGEE. This CDR3 region has 16 residues. V dropped 4 bases and J dropped 2; count of bases not matched to a gene: 4. CDR3 amino acids: CASSPGLAGITDTQYF. CDR3 DNA sequence: TGTGCCAGCAGCCCGGGACTAGCGGGGATCACAGATACGCAGTATTTT. Looking up the rest from reference TRBV5-8 and TRBJ2-3 gives the full variable domain: EAGVTQSPTHLIKTRGQQATLRCSPISGHTSVYWYQQALGLGLQFLLWYDEGEERNRGNFPPRFSGRQFPNYSSELNVNALELEDSALYLCASSPGLAGITDTQYFGPGTRLTVL.

The V and J genes are TRBV5-8 and TRBJ2-7; 9 bases are a match to TRBD1. Germline V gene sequence: CDR1 SGHTS, CDR2 YDEGEE. The CDR3 spans 15 residues. With V trimmed by 4 bases and J by 3 bases, 8 bases remained unmatched. CDR3 loop: CASSGRGQGYYEQYF. CDR3 DNA: TGTGCCAGCAGCGGGAGGGGACAGGGCTACTACGAGCAGTACTTC.

The rearrangement joins TRBV4-1 to TRBJ2-7; D is possibly TRBD2 (5 bases). The CDR3 runs 16 residues. Germline assignment: CDR1 MGHRA and CDR2 YSYEKL. V lost 1 base and J lost 3, with 16 bases in between. The CDR3 DNA reads as TGCGCCAGCAGCCAAGGGCTCACTTCAACTAGCTACGAGCAGTACTTC. Its translation is CASSQGLTSTSYEQYF.

The V gene is TRBV28, the J gene TRBJ1-4; D call uncertain. The germline CDR1 and CDR2 sequences are MDHEN and SYDVKM. CDR3 size: 13 residues. Trimming stripped 2 bases from V and 6 bases from J, with 7 bases between. The CDR3: CASSLTPDEKLFF. The CDR3 DNA is TGTGCCAGCAGTTTAACCCCTGATGAAAAACTGTTTTTT.

This clone was observed once. The rearrangement uses TRBV5-1 and TRBJ2-4; 9 bases are a match to TRBD2. Per the germline V gene, CDR1 is SGHRS and CDR2 is YFSETQ. J lost 7 bases, V lost 2 bases, and 7 bases had no gene match. The CDR3 consists of 15 residues. In DNA form, the CDR3 reads TGCGCCAGCAGCTTTAGCGGGAGCCCCGAGAACATTCAGTACTTC. Translated, it gives CASSFSGSPENIQYF.

Of note for this clone: The identical CDR3 is also encoded by other nucleotide sequences in the sample. V and J are TRBV28 and TRBJ1-6, with a possible D match to TRBD1 (6 bases). CDR1 and CDR2 from the germline V gene are MDHEN and SYDVKM. The CDR3 runs 14 residues. With 6 bases removed from V and 9 bases from J, the gap between germline ends came to 15 bases. The DNA for the CDR3 is TGTGCCAGCAGCCCCATGGGGGGGCGTTCACCCCTCCACTTT. This encodes CASSPMGGRSPLHF. Drawing the rest from reference TRBV28 and TRBJ1-6, the complete variable domain is DVKVTQSSRYLVKRTGEKVFLECVQDMDHENMFWYRQDPGLGLRLIYFSYDVKMKEKGDIPEGYSVSREKKERFSLILESASTNQTSMYLCASSPMGGRSPLHFGNGTRLTVT.

The rearrangement uses TRBV29-1 and TRBJ2-3, with D possibly being TRBD1 or TRBD2 (5 bases each). This CDR3 contains 15 residues. The germline V gene encodes CDR1 SQVTM and CDR2 ANQGSEA. With 2 bases removed from V and 2 bases from J, the gap between germline ends came to 14 bases. The CDR3 protein is CSVERGDDYTDTQYF. The CDR3 DNA is TGCAGCGTTGAAAGAGGGGATGATTACACAGATACGCAGTATTTT.

This rearrangement joins TRBV5-5 to TRBJ1-1; D gene ambiguous. V gave up 4 bases and J gave up 9 bases, with 16 bases separating them. This CDR3 has 13 residues. Germline values: CDR1 SGHKS, CDR2 YYEKEE (reference sequence). CDR3 DNA: TGTGCCAGCAGCAGCCCTCTTGAGGGTCAAGCTTTCTTT. This translates into CASSSPLEGQAFF.

The chain links TRBV18 to TRBJ2-7, with D tentatively TRBD1 or TRBD2 (6 bases each). The CDR3 runs to 15 residues. Per the germline V gene, CDR1 is KGHSH and CDR2 is LQKENI. Trimming removed 2 bases at V and 5 bases at J, with 16 bases between. CDR3 in DNA: TGTGCCAGCTCACCAAACATAGAGGGGGGCAACGAGCAGTACTTC. Amino acid sequence: CASSPNIEGGNEQYF. Together with reference TRBV18 and TRBJ2-7, the CDR3 gives the full variable domain: NAGVMQNPRHLVRRRGQEARLRCSPMKGHSHVYWYRQLPEEGLKFMVYLQKENIIDESGMPKERFSAEFPKEGPSILRIQQVVRGDSAAYFCASSPNIEGGNEQYFGPGTRLTVT.

V gene TRBV19 combines with J gene TRBJ1-6; tentative D call: TRBD1 (6 bases). The CDR3 sequence is 15 residues long. V was shortened by 4 bases and J by 6 bases, with 13 bases between the two germline ends. Germline V gives CDR1 LNHDA, CDR2 SQIVND (reference sequence). The chain's CDR3 is CASSSGTRINSPLHF. DNA of the CDR3: TGTGCCAGTAGTAGTGGGACAAGAATTAATTCACCCCTCCACTTT.

The genes are TRBV5-1 and TRBJ2-7; 7 bases are shared with TRBD1. The length of the CDR3 is 14 residues. CDR1 and CDR2 from the germline V gene are SGHRS and YFSETQ. Trimming at V came to 1 base and at J to 3 bases, leaving 4 bases not matched to a gene. Here the CDR3 reads CASSLRAGGYEQYF. The CDR3 region has the DNA TGCGCCAGCAGCTTGAGGGCAGGGGGCTACGAGCAGTACTTC.

This clone showed up just once. V is TRBV5-8 and J is TRBJ2-2; D ambiguous. The CDR3 contains 13 residues. Germline V CDR1 and CDR2: SGHTS, YDEGEE. The V end was cut by 4 bases, the J end by 6 bases, with 10 bases between. The CDR3 DNA reads TGTGCCAGCAGCCTGATCCGAGCCGGGGAGCTGTTTTTT. Residues: CASSLIRAGELFF.

The chain uses TRBV11-2 and TRBJ2-7, with 11 bases fitting TRBD2. There are 12 residues in the CDR3. CDR1 is SGHAT, CDR2 FQNNGV, per germline. Trimming cost V 3 bases and J 12 bases; bases outside gene matches: 4. The CDR3 region is CASSFTSGSLYF. CDR3 nucleotide sequence: TGTGCCAGCAGCTTCACTAGCGGGAGTTTGTACTTC.

This chain joins TRBV5-1 and TRBJ1-1, with D possibly TRBD1 on 5 matching bases. CDR3 length: 17 amino acids. V lost 0 bases to trimming and J lost 3 bases, with 18 bases between them. Germline CDR1 SGHRS, CDR2 YFSETQ. DNA of the CDR3: TGCGCCAGCAGCTTGGACCCTGGGGGTCCGACCTACACTGAAGCTTTCTTT. This codes for CASSLDPGGPTYTEAFF.

The chain has TRBV20-1 and TRBJ2-3; D remains unclear. There are 14 residues in the CDR3. In germline, CDR1 is DFQATT, CDR2 SNEGSKA (reference sequence). The V gene lost 3 bases and the J gene lost 0 bases, with 10 bases spanning the gap. The CDR3 DNA follows: TGCAGTGCTAGTCTCGGAGCTAGCACAGATACGCAGTATTTT. Translated: CSASLGASTDTQYF.

The chain carries TRBV5-4 and TRBJ1-5, with a weak D call TRBD1 (5 bases). The V end lost 4 bases, the J end lost 2 bases, and 16 bases lay between the germline ends. The CDR3 sequence is 16 residues long. Germline V gene sequence: CDR1 SGHNT, CDR2 YYREEE (reference sequence). CDR3 protein: CASSNKGSGGNQPQHF. The CDR3, as DNA: TGTGCCAGCAGCAACAAGGGCTCGGGGGGCAATCAGCCCCAGCATTTT.

The gene calls are TRBV21-1 and TRBJ2-7; TRBD2, the table's D call, was not compared with the DNA. TRBV21-1 is recorded as a pseudogene. CDR3 length: 17 amino acids. Written as DNA, the CDR3 is TGTGCCAGCAGGTACCTAAGGCCCCTAGGCCGCATCTACGAGCAGTACTTC. Translation gives CASRYLRPLGRIYEQYF.

This clone came up a few times. The chain links TRBV19 to TRBJ1-5, with D perhaps TRBD1 (5 bases). Germline-derived CDR1 and CDR2 are LNHDA and SQIVND (reference sequence). The CDR3 consists of 16 residues. Trimming cost V 5 bases and J 0 bases, with 14 bases left between them. CDR3 nucleotides: TGTGCCAGTAGTTCGGTTTGGGGGTATAGCAATCAGCCCCAGCATTTT. Translating gives CASSSVWGYSNQPQHF.

This clone has a single count. The rearrangement uses TRBV28 and TRBJ2-7; 7 bases are a match to TRBD2. V lost 4 bases to trimming and J lost 2 bases; unmatched junction nucleotides: 8. The germline V gene encodes CDR1 MDHEN and CDR2 SYDVKM. This CDR3 region has 15 residues. CDR3 DNA sequence: TGTGCCAGCAGTTCCCCCGTGGGACTAACCTACGAGCAGTACTTC. Its translation is CASSSPVGLTYEQYF.

This chain connects TRBV12-3 or TRBV12-4 to TRBJ2-3; D gene ambiguous. This CDR3 has 11 residues. The germline V and J ends were trimmed by 6 bases and 6 bases, with 7 bases remaining between them. In DNA form, the CDR3 reads TGTGCCAGCAGCCCCTTCGATACGCAGTATTTT. Translation gives CASSPFDTQYF.

This sequence joins TRBV14 and TRBJ2-2, with D possibly being TRBD2 (5 bases). This CDR3 spans 14 amino acids. Germline CDR1 SGHDN, CDR2 FVKESK. With 4 bases removed from V and 6 bases from J, the gap between germline ends came to 12 bases. CDR3 DNA: TGTGCCAGCAGCCGCGGACCCGGGGCCGGGGAGCTGTTTTTT. Protein product: CASSRGPGAGELFF.

The chain joins TRBV7-2 to TRBJ1-5, with no clear D. V lost 2 bases and J 2 bases, leaving 7 bases between the germline ends. The CDR3 sequence is 14 residues long. In germline, CDR1 is SGHTA, CDR2 FQGNSA. CDR3 sequence (DNA): TGTGCCAGCAGCTTAATGTCTGGCAATCAGCCCCAGCATTTT. Translated, it gives CASSLMSGNQPQHF.